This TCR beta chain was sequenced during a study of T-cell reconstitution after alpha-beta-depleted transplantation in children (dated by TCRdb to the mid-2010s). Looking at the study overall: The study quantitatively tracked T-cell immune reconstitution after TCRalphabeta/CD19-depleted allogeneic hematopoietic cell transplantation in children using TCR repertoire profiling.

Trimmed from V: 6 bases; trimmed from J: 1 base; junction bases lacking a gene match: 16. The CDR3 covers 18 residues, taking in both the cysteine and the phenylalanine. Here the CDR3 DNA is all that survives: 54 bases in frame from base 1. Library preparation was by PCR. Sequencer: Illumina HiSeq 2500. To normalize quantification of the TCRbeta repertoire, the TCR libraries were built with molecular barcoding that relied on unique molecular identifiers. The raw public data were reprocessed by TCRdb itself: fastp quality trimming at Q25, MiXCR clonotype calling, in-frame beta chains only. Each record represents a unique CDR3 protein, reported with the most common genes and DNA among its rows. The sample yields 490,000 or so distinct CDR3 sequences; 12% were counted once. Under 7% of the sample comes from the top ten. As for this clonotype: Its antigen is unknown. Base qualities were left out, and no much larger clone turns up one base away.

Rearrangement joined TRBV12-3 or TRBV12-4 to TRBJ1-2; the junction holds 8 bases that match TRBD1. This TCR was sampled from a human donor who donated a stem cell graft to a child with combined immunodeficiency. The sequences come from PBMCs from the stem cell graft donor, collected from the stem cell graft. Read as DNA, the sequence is TGTGCCAGCAGCCCCCGCGGACAGGGACCGGGTTTTAACTATGGCTACACCTTC. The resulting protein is CASSPRGQGPGFNYGYTF.